The rows below give T cell receptor beta chains drawn from one sample of a study of PD-1 blockade in mismatch repair-deficient tumors. TCRdb keeps only in-frame clones here, not all; method: immunoSEQ multiplex PCR. The table records over 75,000 clones, 81% of them present only once. The sequencing used peripheral blood, collected 12 weeks after starting pembrolizumab. Receptors were obtained from an adult with mismatch repair-deficient cancer. Both conserved end residues are part of each CDR3. A D gene is named only where the DNA matches it firmly. Some rows have no size entry. The others give once, few or many, or a class for an expanded clone.

D: -
V: TRBV29-1
size: -
J: TRBJ1-2
DNA: TGCAGCGTAGAGGACAGTTACTATGGCTACACCTTC
CDR3: CSVEDSYYGYTF

D: TRBD2
V: TRBV6-5
size: -
J: TRBJ2-7
DNA: TGTGCCAGCAGGCAACTAGCGGGAAATCCCTACGAGCAGTACTTC
CDR3: CASRQLAGNPYEQYF

D: TRBD1
V: TRBV6-4
size: -
J: TRBJ1-2
DNA: TGTGCCAGCAGTGGACAGGGGGCGAGAGGCTACACCTTC
CDR3: CASSGQGARGYTF

D: -
V: TRBV6-5
size: -
J: TRBJ1-1
DNA: TGTGCCAGCAGTTATGGACTGCCGAACACTGAAGCTTTCTTT
CDR3: CASSYGLPNTEAFF

D: -
V: TRBV21-1
size: -
J: TRBJ2-4
DNA: TGTGCCAGCAGTCTCGCGGGCTTTAGAAGGACCAAAAACATTCAGTACTTC
CDR3: CASSLAGFRRTKNIQYF

D: TRBD1
V: TRBV6-6
size: -
J: TRBJ1-2
DNA: TGTGCCAGCAGTTACTCGAGGGACAGTTCTAACTATGGCTACACCTTC
CDR3: CASSYSRDSSNYGYTF

D: -
V: TRBV2
size: -
J: TRBJ2-1
DNA: TGTGCCAGCATCGTTAGCGAGTACAATGAGCAGTTCTTC
CDR3: CASIVSEYNEQFF

D: -
V: TRBV7-8
size: -
J: TRBJ2-7
DNA: TGTGCCAGCAGCTTAGTCGGCAGGCCCCACGAGCAGTACTTC
CDR3: CASSLVGRPHEQYF

D: -
V: TRBV7-7
size: -
J: TRBJ2-3
DNA: TGTGCTACCTCCCCGACCCCCAGTGATACGCAGTATTTT
CDR3: CATSPTPSDTQYF

D: -
V: TRBV2
size: few
J: TRBJ2-2
DNA: TGTGCCAGCAGTGAACTCTCTGGAAACCGGGAGCTGTTTTTT
CDR3: CASSELSGNRELFF